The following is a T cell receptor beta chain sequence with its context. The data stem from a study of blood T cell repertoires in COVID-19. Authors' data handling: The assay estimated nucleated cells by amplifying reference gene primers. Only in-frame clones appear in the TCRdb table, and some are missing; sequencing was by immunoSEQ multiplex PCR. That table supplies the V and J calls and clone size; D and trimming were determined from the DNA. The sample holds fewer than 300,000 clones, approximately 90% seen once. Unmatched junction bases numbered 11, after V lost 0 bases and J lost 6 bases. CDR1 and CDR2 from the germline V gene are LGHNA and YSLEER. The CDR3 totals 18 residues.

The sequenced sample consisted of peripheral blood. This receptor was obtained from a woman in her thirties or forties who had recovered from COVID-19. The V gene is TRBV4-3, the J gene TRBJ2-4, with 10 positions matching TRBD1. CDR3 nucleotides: TGCGCCAGCAGCCAAGATCACCGCGACAGGGGGCTCGGAAACATTCAGTACTTC. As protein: CASSQDHRDRGLGNIQYF.